Sequencing of this T cell receptor (beta chain) was carried out in a study of blood T cell repertoires in COVID-19 (dated by TCRdb to 2020 to 2021). For the wider study: The collaborator samples originated in the United States, Italy and Spain and spanned the acute and convalescent phases of COVID-19. The prospective study material was composed of cDNA or gDNA derived from T cells, B-cell-depleted T cells, or PBMCs. Deeply sampled blood TCRbeta repertoires from subjects exposed to, actively infected with, or recovered from COVID-19 were included in the dataset. The repertoires were made available in a free public database intended to serve as a resource for research on the immune response to SARS-CoV-2. Samples were obtained from the ongoing ImmuneRACE study (first 160 participants) and from about 1,300 subjects provided by 6 global collaborators. The sample metadata nearly always contained a de-identified subject ID, COVID-19 status, age in years and sex. Where available, HLA class I and class II types were taken from metadata supplied by the sample provider and were not determined by assay-based typing.

Samples from volunteer blood donors who had recovered from COVID-19 were contributed by a second Seattle source. Each collaborating institution followed its own protocols to collect whole blood in K2EDTA tubes. For TCRbeta analysis, collaborators shipped samples as frozen whole blood, isolated PBMCs, or DNA extracted from either of those sample types. Trimming takes 4 bases from V and 1 base from J, and the germline ends sit 14 bases apart. The germline V gene sets CDR1 to SGDLS and CDR2 to YYNGEE. The CDR3 numbers 15 residues from cysteine through phenylalanine. Of all the DNA, just the CDR3 is kept, 45 bases in frame from base 1. The immunoSEQ Assay, a bias-controlled multiplex PCR, was used to amplify TCRbeta CDR3 regions from genomic DNA. The study's processing was this. Within the assay, amplification of reference gene primers was used to estimate how many nucleated cells each sample contained. Sequence reads were collapsed and filtered to measure the absolute abundance of every unique TCRbeta CDR3 rearrangement. For each sample, productive Simpson clonality was calculated as the square root of Simpson's diversity index across productive rearrangements. TCRdb re-hosts the immuneACCESS table, in-frame sequences only. Its copies lack some clones; in the studies checked, an unresolved V gene accounts for under half of them, and the cause for the rest is not known. The V and J calls and clone size were taken over from that table, and D and trimming were inferred from the DNA. For this sample the table gives 200,000 to 300,000 clones, of which 88% were detected only once. Clones ranked in the top ten supply 0.99% of the sample.

General findings and caveats noted by the study authors: The quantity of clinical and demographic metadata differed by source and by participant and was supplied without curation.

Details on this clone: It has no known antigen specificity. Base quality data are lacking; no much larger clone is found one base away.

This receptor was taken from a woman aged 40 to 50 who had recovered from COVID-19. Sequencing was performed on peripheral blood. Rearrangement joined TRBV9 to TRBJ1-2; D gene: possibly TRBD1, on 6 matching bases. The bases read TGTGCCAGCAGCCCCCGGACAGTGAGTAACTATGGCTACACCTTC. Translated, this gives CASSPRTVSNYGYTF.